The 20 T cell receptor beta chains below were found in one sample sequenced in a study of T cell responses to AZD1222 COVID-19 vaccine. Clones were sequenced by immunoSEQ multiplex PCR, and TCRdb holds only the in-frame ones, with some missing. The top ten clones hold 25% of a sample with 70,000 or so clones, 70% to 90% of them seen once. The source material was peripheral blood, sampled 28 days after the second AZD1222 dose. These receptors all come from an adult who received the AZD1222 COVID-19 vaccine.

The chain has TRBV5-1 and TRBJ2-3; D is perhaps TRBD1 or TRBD2 (5 bases each). This CDR3 region has 14 residues. V lost 4 bases and J lost 0, with 9 bases in between. The germline V gene has CDR1 SGHRS and CDR2 YFSETQ. CDR3 bases: TGCGCCAGCAGCCGGGGCAGTAGCACAGATACGCAGTATTTT. It yields the protein CASSRGSSTDTQYF. Variable domain in full (rest from reference TRBV5-1 and TRBJ2-3): KAGVTQTPRYLIKTRGQQVTLSCSPISGHRSVSWYQQTPGQGLQFLFEYFSETQRNKGNFPGRFSGRQFSNSRSEMNVSTLELGDSALYLCASSRGSSTDTQYFGPGTRLTVL.

V gene TRBV19 combines with J gene TRBJ1-5, with D possibly TRBD1 on 6 matching bases. Per the germline V gene, CDR1 is LNHDA and CDR2 is SQIVND (reference sequence). V was clipped by 4 bases and J by 4 bases, with 17 bases between them. The CDR3 contains 16 residues. The chain's CDR3 is CASSNAGATSNQPQHF. The CDR3 DNA follows: TGTGCCAGTAGTAACGCGGGGGCGACCAGTAATCAGCCCCAGCATTTT.

The V gene is TRBV29-1, the J gene TRBJ2-1, with D maybe TRBD2 (5 bases). CDR3 length: 10 amino acids. Trimming stripped 7 bases from V and 8 bases from J, with 9 bases between. CDR1 is SQVTM, CDR2 ANQGSEA, per germline. CDR3 sequence: CSALAYEQFF. Written as DNA, the CDR3 is TGCAGCGCTCTAGCATATGAGCAGTTCTTC.

The genes are TRBV24-1 and TRBJ1-2, with D hard to call. V lost 5 bases and J 5 bases, leaving 23 bases between the germline ends. From germline, CDR1 is KGHDR and CDR2 SFDVKD. The CDR3 covers 17 residues. CDR3 amino acids: CATSGPWPLAGLYGYTF. The DNA for the CDR3 is TGTGCCACCAGTGGCCCATGGCCATTGGCAGGCCTATATGGCTACACCTTC.

This clone is labeled as medium-sized. This chain joins TRBV4-1 and TRBJ1-2; maybe TRBD1 (6 bases). Germline loops: CDR1 MGHRA, CDR2 YSYEKL. This CDR3 comprises 14 residues. V lost 0 bases and J 11 bases, leaving 16 bases between the germline ends. Here the CDR3 reads CASSQDRLTGWYTF. The CDR3 nucleotides are TGCGCCAGCAGCCAAGATCGCTTAACAGGGTGGTACACCTTC.

The rearrangement joins TRBV19 to TRBJ1-3; no clear D gene. CDR1 LNHDA and CDR2 SQIVND come from the germline V gene (reference sequence). CDR3 length: 11 amino acids. The V end lost 7 bases, the J end lost 5 bases, and 6 bases lay between the germline ends. The CDR3 DNA reads TGTGCCAGTATAATTCGAAACACCATATATTTT. This sequence encodes CASIIRNTIYF.

The chain is built from TRBV29-1 and TRBJ2-2; 8 nucleotides align to TRBD1. After removal of 6 bases from V and 5 bases from J, the junction contained 5 bases not matched to a gene. This CDR3 contains 13 residues. Germline lookup yields CDR1 SQVTM and CDR2 ANQGSEA. The CDR3 coding sequence is TGCAGCGTCCAGGGGGCGCGGACCGGGGAGCTGTTTTTT. It is translated as CSVQGARTGELFF.

This sequence joins TRBV14 and TRBJ2-3; D might be TRBD1 or TRBD2, each matching 5 bases. V lost 1 base to trimming and J lost 2 bases, with 10 bases between them. The CDR3 runs 15 residues. Germline CDR1 SGHDN, CDR2 FVKESK. CDR3 coding DNA: TGTGCCAGCAGCCAAGCTACGGGGCTCACAGATACGCAGTATTTT. This translates into CASSQATGLTDTQYF. The variable domain in full, with the rest retrieved from reference TRBV14 and TRBJ2-3, is EAGVTQFPSHSVIEKGQTVTLRCDPISGHDNLYWYRRVMGKEIKFLLHFVKESKQDESGMPNNRFLAERTGGTYSTLKVQPAELEDSGVYFCASSQATGLTDTQYFGPGTRLTVL.

V and J are TRBV9 and TRBJ1-1; TRBD1 is a possible D gene (5 bases). The CDR3 has 15 amino acids. Germline CDR1 SGDLS, CDR2 YYNGEE. Deletions cut 4 bases from V and 8 bases from J, with 21 bases between. This CDR3 reads CASSPPQGISIEAFF. The CDR3 coding sequence is TGTGCCAGCAGCCCTCCCCAGGGTATTTCGATAGAAGCTTTCTTT.

The chain recombines TRBV5-4 with TRBJ2-2; TRBD2 aligns across 8 bases. CDR3 size: 18 residues. V shed 3 bases, J shed 7 bases, and the junction held 17 bases outside the gene matches. Per germline, CDR1 SGHNT and CDR2 YYREEE (reference sequence). The CDR3 bases are TGTGCCAGCAGCTCACCAATAGCGGGAAAAGAAGGGGACGGGGAGCTGTTTTTT. Translated, it gives CASSSPIAGKEGDGELFF.

The V gene is TRBV5-1, the J gene TRBJ1-5; no reliable D call. The CDR3 contains 15 residues. Germline V lookup: CDR1 SGHRS, CDR2 YFSETQ. V was shortened by 0 bases and J by 1 base, with 8 bases between the two germline ends. CDR3 DNA sequence: TGCGCCAGCAGCTTGGAAGCGGGAAGCAATCAGCCCCAGCATTTT. Its translation: CASSLEAGSNQPQHF.

The chain recombines TRBV5-1 with TRBJ2-2; tentative D call: TRBD2 (5 bases). The CDR3 consists of 14 residues. Per germline, CDR1 SGHRS and CDR2 YFSETQ. The germline V and J ends were trimmed by 0 bases and 7 bases, with 10 bases remaining between them. In DNA, the CDR3 is TGCGCCAGCAGCTTGGGGCCCGAGGGCGGGGAGCTGTTTTTT. It yields the protein CASSLGPEGGELFF. The whole variable domain, filled in from reference TRBV5-1 and TRBJ2-2, reads KAGVTQTPRYLIKTRGQQVTLSCSPISGHRSVSWYQQTPGQGLQFLFEYFSETQRNKGNFPGRFSGRQFSNSRSEMNVSTLELGDSALYLCASSLGPEGGELFFGEGSRLTVL.

The genes are TRBV5-1 and TRBJ2-7, with a tentative D call TRBD2 (8 bases). The V gene's germline CDR1 is SGHRS and CDR2 YFSETQ. CDR3 size: 18 residues. V shed 4 bases and J shed 2 bases, with 25 bases lying between them. CDR3 DNA: TGCGCCAGCAGCGAAGGGACAGCGACGGGACTAGTGGCCTACGAGCAGTACTTC. The encoded protein is CASSEGTATGLVAYEQYF. Drawing the rest from reference TRBV5-1 and TRBJ2-7, the complete variable domain is KAGVTQTPRYLIKTRGQQVTLSCSPISGHRSVSWYQQTPGQGLQFLFEYFSETQRNKGNFPGRFSGRQFSNSRSEMNVSTLELGDSALYLCASSEGTATGLVAYEQYFGPGTRLTVT.

The rearrangement uses TRBV15 and TRBJ2-5; tentative D call: TRBD1 (5 bases). The CDR3 sequence is 15 residues long. Trimming cost V 0 bases and J 5 bases, with 13 bases left between them. The V gene's germline CDR1 is LNHNV and CDR2 YYDKDF (reference sequence). CDR3 nucleotide sequence: TGTGCCACCAGCAGAGATCGGCAGGGCCGGGAGACCCAGTACTTC. Residues: CATSRDRQGRETQYF.

The chain uses TRBV2 and TRBJ2-3, with 7 nucleotides matching TRBD2. With 6 bases clipped from V and 2 bases from J, the junction kept 5 bases outside the gene matches. CDR3 size: 14 residues. Per germline, CDR1 SNHLY and CDR2 FYNNEI. The CDR3, as DNA: TGTGCCAGCAGAGACTGGGACTACACAGATACGCAGTATTTT. This codes for CASRDWDYTDTQYF.

The chain couples TRBV28 to TRBJ1-2; D uncertain. The CDR3 totals 11 residues. V shed 8 bases and J shed 8 bases, with 12 bases lying between them. Germline V gene sequence: CDR1 MDHEN, CDR2 SYDVKM. CDR3 loop: CASGPSWGYTF. The CDR3 nucleotides are TGTGCCAGCGGCCCTAGCTGGGGCTACACCTTC.

The gene calls are TRBV7-2 and TRBJ1-1; D gene uncertain. Germline assignment: CDR1 SGHTA and CDR2 FQGNSA. Between the trimmed V and J ends, which lost 5 bases and 2 bases, there was a span of 12 bases. The CDR3 has 14 residues. This CDR3 reads CASSLVGRNTEAFF. The CDR3, as DNA: TGTGCCAGCAGCCTGGTAGGTCGAAACACTGAAGCTTTCTTT.

The V and J genes are TRBV29-1 and TRBJ1-1, with 12 bases aligning to TRBD1. The germline V gene has CDR1 SQVTM and CDR2 ANQGSEA. V gave up 8 bases and J gave up 0 bases; unmatched junction bases: 10. The CDR3 sequence is 16 residues long. The CDR3 DNA reads as TGCAGCCTCGTGGGACAGGGGGCAAGGATGAACACTGAAGCTTTCTTT. This sequence encodes CSLVGQGARMNTEAFF.

V is TRBV19 and J is TRBJ1-6; TRBD1 matches 9 bases. Germline-derived CDR1 and CDR2 are LNHDA and SQIVND (reference sequence). V was pared by 8 bases and J by 7 bases, with 3 bases of the junction left unmatched. This CDR3 has 13 residues. The CDR3 nucleotides are TGTGCCAGTCGGGACAGGGAAAATTCACCCCTCCACTTT. Its translation: CASRDRENSPLHF.

The chain uses TRBV29-1 and TRBJ2-5; 7 nucleotides align to TRBD1. Per germline, CDR1 SQVTM and CDR2 ANQGSEA. V shed 2 bases, J shed 4 bases, and the junction held 4 bases outside the gene matches. The CDR3 runs to 13 residues. DNA of the CDR3: TGCAGCGTTGAAAGGGACAGTGCAGAGACCCAGTACTTC. As protein: CSVERDSAETQYF.